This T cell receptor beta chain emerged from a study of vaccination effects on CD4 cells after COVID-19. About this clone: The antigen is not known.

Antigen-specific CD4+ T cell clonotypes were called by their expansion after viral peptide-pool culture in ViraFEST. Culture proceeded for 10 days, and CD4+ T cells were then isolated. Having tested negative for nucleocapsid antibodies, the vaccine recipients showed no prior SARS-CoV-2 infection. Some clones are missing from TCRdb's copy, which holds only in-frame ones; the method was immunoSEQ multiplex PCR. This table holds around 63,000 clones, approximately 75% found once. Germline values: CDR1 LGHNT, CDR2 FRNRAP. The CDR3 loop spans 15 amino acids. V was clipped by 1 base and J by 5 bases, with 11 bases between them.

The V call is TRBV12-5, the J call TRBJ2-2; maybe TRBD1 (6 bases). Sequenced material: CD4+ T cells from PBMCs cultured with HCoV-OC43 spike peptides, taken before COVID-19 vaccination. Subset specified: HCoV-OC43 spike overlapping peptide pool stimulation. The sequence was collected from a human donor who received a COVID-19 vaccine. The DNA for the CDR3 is TGTGCTAGTGGTTTGGGGACAGAGGGGACCGGGGAGCTGTTTTTT. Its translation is CASGLGTEGTGELFF.